Listed below are T cell receptor beta chains from one sample, sequenced in a study of sequential checkpoint blockade in melanoma. Here immunoSEQ multiplex PCR was the method, and the copy in TCRdb shows in-frame clones only, minus some. The data hold over 10,000 clones, with less than 75% observed a single time. Sequences were derived from CD8+ T cells sorted from blood (inferred from file names), sampled from a patient given nivolumab and ipilimumab in sequence. Receptors were obtained from a human donor with melanoma. CDR3s include the opening cysteine and the closing phenylalanine or tryptophan. D genes are given only for firm matches. Expanded clones get a size class; other rows say once, few or many, or leave the size out.

>TRBJ2-7|-|TRBV4-1|TRBD1
CASSPEVTGLGDEQYF
TGCGCCAGCAGCCCCGAGGTGACAGGGTTGGGGGACGAGCAGTACTTC
>TRBJ1-2|-|TRBV30|TRBD1
CAWTQGGSGCTF
TGTGCCTGGACCCAGGGGGGAAGTGGCTGCACCTTC
>TRBJ2-7|-|TRBV19|-
CASSMSRGDEQYF
TGTGCCAGTAGTATGAGCAGGGGTGACGAGCAGTACTTC
>TRBJ2-1|-|TRBV11-2|TRBD2
CASSTAGGLAGNEQFF
TGTGCCAGCAGCACCGCGGGGGGGCTAGCGGGAAATGAGCAGTTCTTC
>TRBJ1-1|-|TRBV4-2|TRBD1
CASSQSRDREASTEAFF
TGTGCCAGCAGCCAGTCCCGGGACAGGGAGGCTTCGACTGAAGCTTTCTTT
>TRBJ2-3|medium-sized|TRBV19|-
CASSQHPGFGTDTQYF
TGTGCCAGTAGTCAACACCCAGGGTTTGGTACAGATACGCAGTATTTT
>TRBJ2-7|-|TRBV7-8|TRBD1
CASSYGGQGYEQYF
TGTGCCAGCAGCTATGGGGGACAGGGCTACGAGCAGTACTTC
>TRBJ1-2|few|TRBV6-5|TRBD1
CASSQGQSYGYTF
TGTGCCAGCAGCCAGGGACAGAGCTATGGCTACACCTTC
>TRBJ2-1|-|TRBV19|-
CASSLTGTYNEQFF
TGTGCCAGTAGTTTGACAGGAACCTACAATGAGCAGTTCTTC
>TRBJ2-2|-|TRBV13|-
CASSLAGVGELFF
TGTGCCAGCAGCTTAGCGGGAGTCGGGGAGCTGTTTTTT
>TRBJ2-5|once|TRBV7-9|TRBD1
CASSLADREETQYF
TGTGCCAGCAGCTTAGCGGACAGGGAAGAGACCCAGTACTTC
>TRBJ1-1|-|TRBV29-1|-
CSVDRGTEAFF
TGCAGCGTTGACAGGGGCACTGAAGCTTTCTTT
>TRBJ2-1|-|TRBV9|TRBD2
CASSVGGGTYNEQFF
TGTGCCAGCAGCGTAGGGGGGGGGACCTACAATGAGCAGTTCTTC
>TRBJ2-6|-|TRBV27|TRBD1
CASRQGAAVSGANVLTF
TGTGCCAGCAGACAGGGGGCGGCGGTCTCTGGGGCCAACGTCCTGACTTTC
>TRBJ2-7|-|TRBV12-5|-
CASGLGRSYEQYF
TGTGCTAGTGGTTTGGGCAGATCCTACGAGCAGTACTTC
>TRBJ2-7|-|TRBV7-2|TRBD2
CATAGLAGYEQYF
TGTGCCACTGCGGGACTAGCGGGGTACGAGCAGTACTTC
>TRBJ1-5|-|TRBV7-9|TRBD1
CASSNYRGSNQPQHF
TGTGCCAGCAGCAATTACAGGGGGAGCAATCAGCCCCAGCATTTT
>TRBJ1-4|few|TRBV6-4|-
CASSDSGVWGVLELFF
TGTGCCAGCAGTGACTCGGGCGTCTGGGGGGTCCTGGAACTGTTTTTT
>TRBJ2-7|-|TRBV9|-
CASSPKKGQTYEQYF
TGTGCCAGCAGCCCAAAGAAAGGACAAACCTACGAGCAGTACTTC
>TRBJ1-2|few|TRBV9|TRBD1
CASSAGQALNYGYTF
TGTGCCAGCAGCGCGGGACAGGCGCTGAACTATGGCTACACCTTC
>TRBJ2-3|few|TRBV27|-
CASIAGTDTQYF
TGTGCCAGCATAGCGGGCACAGATACGCAGTATTTT
>TRBJ2-7|-|TRBV5-6|TRBD2
CASSSGLAGAGEQYF
TGTGCCAGCAGCTCGGGACTAGCGGGAGCGGGCGAGCAGTACTTC
>TRBJ1-3|-|TRBV9|-
CASSDPRANTIYF
TGTGCCAGCAGCGACCCCAGGGCAAACACCATATATTTT
>TRBJ2-7|once|TRBV4-1|TRBD2
CASSQDSSGGSSYEQYF
TGCGCCAGCAGCCAAGATTCGTCCGGCGGGAGCTCCTACGAGCAGTACTTC
>TRBJ1-1|-|TRBV6-1|-
CASSYAGHTEAFF
TGTGCCAGCAGTTATGCGGGACACACTGAAGCTTTCTTT
>TRBJ2-7|few|TRBV28|TRBD1
CASSSPGQVSYEQYF
TGTGCCAGCAGCTCCCCGGGACAGGTCTCCTACGAGCAGTACTTC
>TRBJ2-7|few|TRBV6-1|-
CASKAAGVGNEQYF
TGTGCCAGCAAGGCGGCAGGGGTGGGGAACGAGCAGTACTTC
>TRBJ2-7|-|TRBV28|-
CASSPRLEVYEQYF
TGTGCCAGCAGTCCTCGACTAGAGGTCTACGAGCAGTACTTC
>TRBJ1-2|-|TRBV27|-
CASSLSQGSNYGYTF
TGTGCCAGCAGTTTAAGTCAGGGAAGCAACTATGGCTACACCTTC
>TRBJ2-2|-|TRBV27|-
CASRGYTGELFF
TGTGCCAGTCGGGGTTACACCGGGGAGCTGTTTTTT
>TRBJ2-7|-|TRBV30|TRBD1
CAWSEGQGLYEQYF
TGTGCCTGGAGTGAGGGACAGGGACTCTACGAGCAGTACTTC
>TRBJ2-7|once|TRBV28|TRBD2
CASSHGTSGANGEQYF
TGTGCCAGCAGCCATGGGACTAGCGGGGCCAATGGGGAGCAGTACTTC
>TRBJ2-3|-|TRBV4-2|TRBD2
CASSQGERLAGQDTQYF
TGTGCCAGCAGCCAAGGGGAACGACTAGCGGGGCAAGATACGCAGTATTTT
>TRBJ2-2|-|TRBV15|-
CATSRGQRNTGELFF
TGTGCCACCAGCAGAGGACAGAGGAACACCGGGGAGCTGTTTTTT
>TRBJ1-1|-|TRBV7-6|-
CASSLGGINTEAFF
TGTGCCAGCAGCTTAGGTGGCATCAACACTGAAGCTTTCTTT
>TRBJ2-3|once|TRBV6-4|TRBD1
CASSWNGDRDTQYF
TGTGCCAGCAGCTGGAACGGGGACAGGGATACGCAGTATTTT
>TRBJ2-1|-|TRBV11-3|TRBD2
CASSLDTSGRPPLWHEQFF
TGTGCCAGCAGCTTAGACACTAGCGGGAGGCCCCCCCTTTGGCATGAGCAGTTCTTC
>TRBJ1-3|few|TRBV7-6|-
CASSLGGPGNTIYF
TGTGCCAGCAGCTTAGGGGGCCCTGGAAACACCATATATTTT
>TRBJ2-7|medium-sized|TRBV6-5|-
CASSYSGGTTYEQYF
TGTGCCAGCAGTTACTCTGGGGGGACGACCTACGAGCAGTACTTC
>TRBJ2-2|-|TRBV9|TRBD1
CASSTRDRGTGELFF
TGTGCCAGCAGTACTCGGGACAGGGGTACCGGGGAGCTGTTTTTT
>TRBJ1-3|few|TRBV11-2|-
CASSLWPQGNGNTIYF
TGTGCCAGCAGCCTTTGGCCACAGGGAAATGGAAACACCATATATTTT
>TRBJ2-7|-|TRBV4-2|-
CASSPKKGQTYEQYF
TGTGCCAGCAGCCCAAAGAAAGGACAAACCTACGAGCAGTACTTC
>TRBJ2-1|few|TRBV7-2|TRBD2
CASSPRTSGTYNEQFF
TGTGCCAGCAGCCCACGGACTAGCGGGACCTACAATGAGCAGTTCTTC
>TRBJ1-2|-|TRBV6-5|-
CASSYSADYGYTF
TGTGCCAGCAGTTACTCGGCGGATTATGGCTACACCTTC
>TRBJ1-1|few|TRBV7-2|-
CASSSEHRFLMNTEAFF
TGTGCCAGCAGCTCCGAGCACAGGTTTCTCATGAACACTGAAGCTTTCTTT
>TRBJ2-1|-|TRBV4-3|TRBD2
CASSQNPSGGRYNEQFF
TGCGCCAGCAGCCAAAACCCCTCGGGGGGGCGTTACAATGAGCAGTTCTTC
>TRBJ2-7|-|TRBV7-9|-
CASSLEQSYEQYF
TGTGCCAGCAGCTTAGAACAGTCCTACGAGCAGTACTTC
>TRBJ2-7|-|TRBV29-1|-
CSVDSNYEQYF
TGCAGCGTTGACAGCAACTACGAGCAGTACTTC
>TRBJ2-3|-|TRBV7-8|TRBD1
CASSRRDRSTDTQYF
TGTGCCAGCAGCCGCCGGGACAGGAGCACAGATACGCAGTATTTT
>TRBJ1-1|once|TRBV18|-
CASSSEGATNTEAFF
TGTGCCAGCTCATCCGAGGGAGCTACGAACACTGAAGCTTTCTTT
>TRBJ1-1|-|TRBV7-6|-
CASSPPQGEAFF
TGTGCCAGCAGCCCGCCACAGGGTGAAGCTTTCTTT